Listed below are T cell receptor beta chains from one sample, sequenced in a study of blood T cells in healthy people across ages. One entry per CDR3 protein results from TCRdb running MiXCR on the 5' RACE reads. The sample holds 800,000 to 900,000 distinct CDR3 sequences; approximately 67% are singletons and the top ten take around a quarter. What was sequenced was blood. The receptors were sampled from a man younger than 40 in good health. Both conserved end residues are part of each CDR3. Fields, in order: CDR3 length, V gene, J gene, CDR3 protein.

CDR3 length: 19; V gene: TRBV20-1; J gene: TRBJ2-3; CDR3 protein: CSALSGTSGGLSPVNTQYF
CDR3 length: 15; V gene: TRBV3-1; J gene: TRBJ1-2; CDR3 protein: CASSLRAAQGNGYTF
CDR3 length: 19; V gene: TRBV6-2/TRBV6-3; J gene: TRBJ2-1; CDR3 protein: CASSFDRAKPRSSYNEQFF
CDR3 length: 14; V gene: TRBV12-3/TRBV12-4; J gene: TRBJ1-2; CDR3 protein: CASSLYRVEDGYTF
CDR3 length: 16; V gene: TRBV6-1; J gene: TRBJ2-3; CDR3 protein: CASSLKRGVRTDTQYF
CDR3 length: 13; V gene: TRBV27; J gene: TRBJ2-7; CDR3 protein: CASAHSAGREQYF
CDR3 length: 16; V gene: TRBV29-1; J gene: TRBJ1-2; CDR3 protein: CSVGGAGQGRAEGYTF
CDR3 length: 17; V gene: TRBV4-3; J gene: TRBJ2-1; CDR3 protein: CASSQRGTGGASDEQFF
CDR3 length: 15; V gene: TRBV7-2; J gene: TRBJ2-2; CDR3 protein: CASSPRSGLGGELFF
CDR3 length: 16; V gene: TRBV5-5; J gene: TRBJ2-1; CDR3 protein: CASSLAGGNVNDEQFF
CDR3 length: 14; V gene: TRBV20-1; J gene: NA; CDR3 protein: CSASFQGAYVEQFF
CDR3 length: 12; V gene: TRBV4-3; J gene: TRBJ2-5; CDR3 protein: CASSQYGGEQYF
CDR3 length: 16; V gene: TRBV4-1; J gene: TRBJ2-7; CDR3 protein: CASSRLLAGPSYEQYF
CDR3 length: 10; V gene: TRBV10-3; J gene: TRBJ1-2; CDR3 protein: CASYRDGYTF
CDR3 length: 13; V gene: TRBV25-1; J gene: TRBJ2-4; CDR3 protein: CASSENAHPRRYF
CDR3 length: 15; V gene: TRBV6-2/TRBV6-3; J gene: TRBJ2-7; CDR3 protein: CASSYLAGGWNEQYF
CDR3 length: 14; V gene: TRBV7-2; J gene: TRBJ2-3; CDR3 protein: CASSLLGGTDTQYF
CDR3 length: 15; V gene: TRBV12-3/TRBV12-4; J gene: TRBJ2-4; CDR3 protein: CASSQPRPAKNIQYF
CDR3 length: 14; V gene: TRBV6-5; J gene: TRBJ1-2; CDR3 protein: CASRTGGGNYGYTF
CDR3 length: 16; V gene: TRBV7-8; J gene: TRBJ2-3; CDR3 protein: CASSPLAQGSLDTQYF
CDR3 length: 14; V gene: TRBV20-1; J gene: TRBJ2-7; CDR3 protein: CSAGAGHEPYEQYF
CDR3 length: 16; V gene: TRBV20-1; J gene: TRBJ1-4; CDR3 protein: CSARDRRTATNEKLFF
CDR3 length: 15; V gene: TRBV29-1; J gene: TRBJ1-1; CDR3 protein: CSASSGPTRMTEAFF
CDR3 length: 14; V gene: TRBV4-1; J gene: TRBJ1-1; CDR3 protein: CASRGTGTITEAFF
CDR3 length: 13; V gene: TRBV7-2; J gene: TRBJ1-6; CDR3 protein: CASSLVRNSPLHF
CDR3 length: 14; V gene: TRBV27; J gene: TRBJ2-3; CDR3 protein: CASSLRGTPDTQYF
CDR3 length: 15; V gene: TRBV5-1; J gene: TRBJ1-3; CDR3 protein: CASSDRTLSGNTIYF
CDR3 length: 14; V gene: TRBV27; J gene: TRBJ1-2; CDR3 protein: CASSLQFPNYGYTF
CDR3 length: 15; V gene: TRBV6-1; J gene: TRBJ1-5; CDR3 protein: CASSEGPLSNQPQHF
CDR3 length: 14; V gene: TRBV6-6; J gene: TRBJ1-5; CDR3 protein: CASLLDVSNQPQHF
CDR3 length: 15; V gene: TRBV10-3; J gene: TRBJ2-5; CDR3 protein: CAISAGTATKETQYF
CDR3 length: 14; V gene: TRBV20-1; J gene: TRBJ2-1; CDR3 protein: CSATLESSYNEQFF
CDR3 length: 13; V gene: TRBV20-1; J gene: TRBJ1-5; CDR3 protein: CSARQVGDQPQHF
CDR3 length: 16; V gene: TRBV14; J gene: TRBJ2-3; CDR3 protein: CASSPLAAPLADTQYF
CDR3 length: 15; V gene: TRBV6-5; J gene: TRBJ1-4; CDR3 protein: CASSFGQWQNEKLFF
CDR3 length: 13; V gene: TRBV7-3; J gene: TRBJ2-5; CDR3 protein: CASSVMEWETQYF
CDR3 length: 11; V gene: TRBV20-1; J gene: TRBJ2-3; CDR3 protein: CSAPYLDTQYF
CDR3 length: 14; V gene: TRBV10-3; J gene: TRBJ1-5; CDR3 protein: CAIRGERSNQPQHF
CDR3 length: 14; V gene: TRBV20-1; J gene: TRBJ2-7; CDR3 protein: CSSKEPADRGEQYF
CDR3 length: 13; V gene: TRBV3-1; J gene: TRBJ2-5; CDR3 protein: CASSQVPKGTQYF
CDR3 length: 15; V gene: TRBV12-3/TRBV12-4; J gene: TRBJ2-3; CDR3 protein: CANSSGFSSTDTQYF
CDR3 length: 17; V gene: TRBV20-1; J gene: TRBJ2-3; CDR3 protein: CSAAPPGGYALTDTQYF
CDR3 length: 16; V gene: TRBV7-2; J gene: TRBJ2-3; CDR3 protein: CTSSLTLGGAADTQYF
CDR3 length: 13; V gene: TRBV20-1; J gene: TRBJ1-2; CDR3 protein: CSARARGQNGYTF
CDR3 length: 16; V gene: TRBV6-5; J gene: TRBJ2-3; CDR3 protein: CASSYSKRDRTDTQYF
CDR3 length: 11; V gene: TRBV30; J gene: TRBJ2-1; CDR3 protein: CAGSAAPEQFF
CDR3 length: 13; V gene: TRBV7-9; J gene: TRBJ2-3; CDR3 protein: CASSSRTGATQYF
CDR3 length: 12; V gene: TRBV4-3; J gene: TRBJ1-2; CDR3 protein: CASSQEGDGYTF
CDR3 length: 14; V gene: TRBV7-2; J gene: TRBJ2-3; CDR3 protein: CASSGLGVNHTQYF
CDR3 length: 16; V gene: TRBV4-3; J gene: TRBJ2-3; CDR3 protein: CASSQEVASGGDTQYF
CDR3 length: 16; V gene: TRBV7-2; J gene: NA; CDR3 protein: CASSFSGTGGAETQYF
CDR3 length: 13; V gene: TRBV6-2/TRBV6-3; J gene: NA; CDR3 protein: CASSSGGLSEQYF
CDR3 length: 10; V gene: TRBV25-1; J gene: TRBJ1-2; CDR3 protein: CASSDYGYTF
CDR3 length: 15; V gene: TRBV6-5; J gene: TRBJ2-1; CDR3 protein: CASSYIGGSYNEQFF
CDR3 length: 14; V gene: TRBV12-3/TRBV12-4; J gene: TRBJ1-1; CDR3 protein: CASSFSGGTPEAFF
CDR3 length: 14; V gene: TRBV5-1; J gene: TRBJ2-1; CDR3 protein: CASNSGAGGNEQFF
CDR3 length: 14; V gene: TRBV4-3; J gene: TRBJ2-7; CDR3 protein: CASSQDTASYEQYF
CDR3 length: 13; V gene: TRBV29-1; J gene: TRBJ2-7; CDR3 protein: CSTSGQATYEQYF
CDR3 length: 14; V gene: TRBV15; J gene: TRBJ1-4; CDR3 protein: CATSRDPDNEKLFF
CDR3 length: 15; V gene: TRBV4-3; J gene: TRBJ2-7; CDR3 protein: CASSQRAGSSYEQYF